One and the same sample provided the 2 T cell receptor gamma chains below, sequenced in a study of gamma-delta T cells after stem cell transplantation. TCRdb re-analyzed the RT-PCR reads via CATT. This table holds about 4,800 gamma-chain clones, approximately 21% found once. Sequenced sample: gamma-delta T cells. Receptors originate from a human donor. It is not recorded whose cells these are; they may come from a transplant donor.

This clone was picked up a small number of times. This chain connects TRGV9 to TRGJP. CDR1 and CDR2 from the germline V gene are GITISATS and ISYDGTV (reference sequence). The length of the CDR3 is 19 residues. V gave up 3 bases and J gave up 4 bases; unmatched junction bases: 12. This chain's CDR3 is CALWESIPPQELGKKIKVF. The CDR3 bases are TGTGCCTTGTGGGAGAGTATCCCGCCCCAAGAGTTGGGCAAAAAAATCAAGGTATTT.

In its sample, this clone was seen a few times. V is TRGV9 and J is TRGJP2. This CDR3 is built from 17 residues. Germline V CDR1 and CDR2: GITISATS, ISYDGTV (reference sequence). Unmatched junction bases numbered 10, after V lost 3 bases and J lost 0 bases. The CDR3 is CALWEIPDYSSDWIKTF. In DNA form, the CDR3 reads TGTGCCTTGTGGGAGATCCCCGATTATAGTAGTGATTGGATCAAGACGTTT.